This T cell receptor beta chain was captured by sequencing in a study of blood T cell repertoires in COVID-19. The overall study: The samples span acute and convalescent COVID-19 from the United States, Italy and Spain. Nucleic acid was either cDNA or gDNA, and it came from T cells, B-cell-depleted T cells, or PBMCs.

Source study methods: Reference gene primer amplification in the assay estimated nucleated cell counts. Generated by immunoSEQ multiplex PCR, the TCRdb table keeps only in-frame clones and is missing some. The D gene and trimming were derived from the DNA, and the V and J assignments and clone size from that table. Of fewer than 350,000 clones in the sample, 88% are singletons; the top ten hold less than 10%. V was pared by 5 bases and J by 1 base, with 4 bases of the junction left unmatched. CDR1 and CDR2 from the germline V gene are LNHDA and SQIVND (reference sequence). CDR3 length: 14 amino acids. A note on this clone: This same CDR3 is encoded by further DNA sequences in the sample.

This clonotype was sampled from a man aged 18 to 29 with active or convalescent COVID-19. The V and J genes are TRBV19 and TRBJ1-2, with 7 bases aligning to TRBD1. The sequencing sample was made of peripheral blood. The CDR3 DNA is TGTGCCAGTAGTCCCCGACAGGGTAACTATGGCTACACCTTC. It codes for CASSPRQGNYGYTF.